What follows is one T cell receptor (beta chain) and its context. Its antigen is currently not known. No base qualities exist here, and no much larger clone lies one base off it. This entry belongs to a study of blood T cell repertoires in COVID-19 (dated by TCRdb to about 2020). For context, the study as a whole: Collaborator samples came from the United States, Italy and Spain and covered acute and convalescent phases of COVID-19. The material from the prospective study consisted of cDNA or gDNA derived from T cells, B-cell-depleted T cells, or PBMCs. The dataset comprised deeply sampled blood TCRbeta repertoires from subjects exposed to, actively infected with, or recovered from COVID-19. The repertoires were made available in a free public database intended to serve as a resource for research on the immune response to SARS-CoV-2. Samples came from the ongoing ImmuneRACE study (first 160 participants) plus 1,254 subjects from 6 global collaborators. Nearly every sample came with metadata listing a de-identified subject ID, COVID-19 status, age in years and sex. Where HLA class I and class II types were available, the types were taken from metadata supplied by the sample provider, not from assay-based typing.

The germline V gene sets CDR1 to MGHRA and CDR2 to YSYEKL. V is clipped by 1 base and J by 4 bases, and the sequence between their germline boundaries is 11 bases long. The CDR3 runs 15 amino acids, cysteine and phenylalanine included. This entry keeps only the CDR3 DNA: 45 bases, framed from base 1. The collaborating institutions used their own protocols to collect whole blood in K2EDTA tubes. For TCRbeta analysis, collaborator samples were shipped as frozen whole blood, as isolated PBMCs, or as DNA extracted from either sample type. On the study overall, not on this receptor specifically: How much clinical and demographic metadata was included differed by source and by participant, and the metadata was provided uncurated.

TCRbeta CDR3 regions were amplified from genomic DNA using the immunoSEQ Assay, a bias-controlled multiplex PCR. Concerning the study's data processing: The number of nucleated cells in each sample was estimated by amplification of reference gene primers within the assay. To quantify the absolute abundance of each unique TCRbeta CDR3 rearrangement, sequence reads were collapsed and filtered. Productive Simpson clonality was computed per sample as the square root of Simpson's diversity index over productive rearrangements. The source is immuneACCESS, and TCRdb retained only in-frame sequences with V and J called. Part of the clones is not carried over; for the studies checked, unresolved V genes explain less than half of this, and the remainder is unexplained. V, J and clone size derive from that table, while D and trimming were established from the DNA sequence. Across this sample there are about 220,000 clones, with 60% to 85% seen only once. 5.5% to 8.5% of the sample goes to the ten largest clones.

This sequence was found in a woman between 65 and 79 years old with acute or convalescent COVID-19. The rearranged segments are TRBV4-1 and TRBJ1-5; a weak D assignment points to TRBD1 (5 bases agree). Sequencing used peripheral blood. DNA sequence: TGCGCCAGCAGCCAAGTCGACAGCTCAAATCAGCCCCAGCATTTT. This gives the protein CASSQVDSSNQPQHF.